This TCR beta chain appears in the sequencing data of a study of blood T cell repertoires in COVID-19. Study background: Material from acute and convalescent COVID-19 was sourced from the United States, Italy and Spain.

The cohort comprised adults aged roughly 18 to 95 years residing in approximately 25 US areas. In assigning cohorts, the study relied on participant-reported clinical history. The method was immunoSEQ multiplex PCR; TCRdb's version includes in-frame clones alone and lacks a portion of them. The profile shows around 200,000 clones, 88% of them singletons. Germline lookup yields CDR1 SGDLS and CDR2 YYNGEE. This CDR3 region has 14 residues. V trimming: 4 bases; J trimming: 1 base; junction bases outside the gene matches: 3. This clone was observed a single time. The chain carries TRBV9 and TRBJ2-5, with 8 bases identical to TRBD1. Source material: PBMCs or T cells enriched from blood (not recorded which). This TCR was sampled from a woman aged 25 to 45 who had recovered from COVID-19. The CDR3 coding sequence is TGTGCCAGCAGCCCCCAGGGGGCCCAAGAGACCCAGTACTTC. Its translation: CASSPQGAQETQYF.